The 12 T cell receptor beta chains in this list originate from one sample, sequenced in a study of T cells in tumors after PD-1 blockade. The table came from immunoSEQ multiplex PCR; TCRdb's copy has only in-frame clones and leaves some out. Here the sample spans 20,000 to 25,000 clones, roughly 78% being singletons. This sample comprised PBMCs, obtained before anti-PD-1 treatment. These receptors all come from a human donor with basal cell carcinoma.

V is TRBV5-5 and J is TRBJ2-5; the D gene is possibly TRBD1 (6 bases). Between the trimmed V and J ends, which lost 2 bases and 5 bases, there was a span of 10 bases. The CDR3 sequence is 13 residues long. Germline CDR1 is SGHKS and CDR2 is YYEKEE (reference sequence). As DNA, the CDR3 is TGTGCCAGCAGCTTTACAGGGACGGAGACCCAGTACTTC. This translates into CASSFTGTETQYF.

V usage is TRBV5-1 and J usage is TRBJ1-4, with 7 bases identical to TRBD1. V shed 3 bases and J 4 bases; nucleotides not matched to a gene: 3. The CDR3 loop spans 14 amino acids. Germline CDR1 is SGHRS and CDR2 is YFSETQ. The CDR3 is CASSSDRVNEKLFF. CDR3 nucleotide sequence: TGCGCCAGCAGCTCAGACAGGGTTAATGAAAAACTGTTTTTT. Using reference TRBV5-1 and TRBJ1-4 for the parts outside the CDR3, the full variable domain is KAGVTQTPRYLIKTRGQQVTLSCSPISGHRSVSWYQQTPGQGLQFLFEYFSETQRNKGNFPGRFSGRQFSNSRSEMNVSTLELGDSALYLCASSSDRVNEKLFFGSGTQLSVL.

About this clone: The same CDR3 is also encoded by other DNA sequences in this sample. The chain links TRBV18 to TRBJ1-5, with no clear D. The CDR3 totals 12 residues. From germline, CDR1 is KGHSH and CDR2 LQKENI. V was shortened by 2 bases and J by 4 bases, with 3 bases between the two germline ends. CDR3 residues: CASSPTNQPQHF. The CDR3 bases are TGTGCCAGCTCACCAACAAATCAGCCCCAGCATTTT.

The CDR3 nucleotides are TGTGCCAGCAGTACTTTTGGCGGAAGCTCCTACAATGAGCAGTTCTTC. As protein: CASSTFGGSSYNEQFF. V is TRBV5-5 and J is TRBJ2-1; D is unclear. V was clipped by 5 bases and J by 0 bases, with 15 bases between them. The germline gives CDR1 SGHKS, CDR2 YYEKEE (reference sequence). The length of the CDR3 is 16 residues.

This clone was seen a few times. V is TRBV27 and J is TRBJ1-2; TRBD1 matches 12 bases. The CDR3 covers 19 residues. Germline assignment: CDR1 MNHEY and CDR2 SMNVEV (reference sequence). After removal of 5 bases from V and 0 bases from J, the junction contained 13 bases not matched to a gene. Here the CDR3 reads CASSPSRLGTGGPNYGYTF. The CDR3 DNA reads TGTGCCAGCAGTCCCAGCCGGCTAGGGACAGGGGGCCCTAACTATGGCTACACCTTC.

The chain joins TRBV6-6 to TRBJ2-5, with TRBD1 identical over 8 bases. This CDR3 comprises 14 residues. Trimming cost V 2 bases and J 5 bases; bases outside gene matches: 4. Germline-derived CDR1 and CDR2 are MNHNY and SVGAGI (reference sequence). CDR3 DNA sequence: TGTGCCAGCAGTTACCGGGACAGGAGGGAGACCCAGTACTTC. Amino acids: CASSYRDRRETQYF.

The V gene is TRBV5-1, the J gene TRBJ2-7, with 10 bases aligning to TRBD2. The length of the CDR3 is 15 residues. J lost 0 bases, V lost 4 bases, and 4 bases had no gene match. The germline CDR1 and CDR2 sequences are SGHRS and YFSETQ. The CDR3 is CASSATSGASYEQYF. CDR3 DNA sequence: TGCGCCAGCAGCGCCACTAGCGGGGCCTCCTACGAGCAGTACTTC.

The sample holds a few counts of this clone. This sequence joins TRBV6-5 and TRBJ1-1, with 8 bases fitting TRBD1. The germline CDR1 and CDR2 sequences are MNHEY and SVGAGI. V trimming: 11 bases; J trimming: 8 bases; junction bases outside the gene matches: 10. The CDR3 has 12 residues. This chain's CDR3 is CAGYSGGMEAFF. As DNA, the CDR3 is TGTGCCGGATACTCAGGGGGCATGGAAGCTTTCTTT.

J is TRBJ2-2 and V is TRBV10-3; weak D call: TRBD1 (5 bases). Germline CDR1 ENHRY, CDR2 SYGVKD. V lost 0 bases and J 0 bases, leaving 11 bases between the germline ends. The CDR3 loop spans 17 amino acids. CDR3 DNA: TGTGCCATCAGTGAGTCGGCAGGGCAAACGAACACCGGGGAGCTGTTTTTT. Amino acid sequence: CAISESAGQTNTGELFF.

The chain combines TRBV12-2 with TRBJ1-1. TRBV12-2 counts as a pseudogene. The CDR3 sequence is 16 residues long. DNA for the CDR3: TGTGCAAGTCGCTTACCCCCGCCCGGTGCCTTGACTGAAGCTTTCTTT. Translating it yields CASRLPPPGALTEAFF.

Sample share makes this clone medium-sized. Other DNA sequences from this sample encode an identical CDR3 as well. The CDR3: CASSYGWAREGSSYNEQFF. DNA for the CDR3: TGTGCCAGCAGTTATGGGTGGGCGCGGGAGGGGAGCTCCTACAATGAGCAGTTCTTC. The chain carries TRBV2 and TRBJ2-1; 9 bases fit TRBD2. The V gene end was trimmed by 5 bases and the J gene end by 0 bases; junction bases not matched to a gene: 14. Germline CDR1 and CDR2: SNHLY and FYNNEI. The CDR3 sequence is 19 residues long.

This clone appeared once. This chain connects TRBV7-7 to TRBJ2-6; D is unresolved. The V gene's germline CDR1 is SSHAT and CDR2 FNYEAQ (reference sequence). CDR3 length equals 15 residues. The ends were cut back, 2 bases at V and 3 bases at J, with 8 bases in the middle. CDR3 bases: TGTGCCAGCAGCTTAAGGACCAATGGGGCCAACGTCCTGACTTTC. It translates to CASSLRTNGANVLTF.